These T cell receptor beta chains were read from a single sample in a study of OX40 agonist ivuxolimab in advanced cancers. Clones were read by immunoSEQ multiplex PCR, and TCRdb kept only the in-frame ones, dropping some. The repertoire holds about 47,000 clones, approximately 80% seen once, with approximately 22% in the top ten. The sequences come from CD4+ or CD8+ T cells sorted from blood, collected in a trial of the OX40 agonist ivuxolimab. These receptors originate from an adult with an advanced solid tumor such as melanoma, head and neck, liver or kidney cancer. Each CDR3 is given with its conserved first and last residue. A D gene is named only where the DNA matches it firmly. Some rows have no size entry. The others give once, few or many, or a class for an expanded clone.

clone_size j_call d_call v_call cdr3_nt cdr3_aa
- TRBJ2-5 TRBD2 TRBV7-2 TGTGCCAGCAGCCAAACAGGGAGAGCGGGGGAACAAGAGACCCAGTACTTC CASSQTGRAGEQETQYF
- TRBJ2-1 TRBD2 TRBV6-5 TGTGCCAGCAGGCGACTAGCGGGGGGCTACAATGAGCAGTTCTTC CASRRLAGGYNEQFF
- TRBJ2-7 - TRBV5-6 TGTGCCAGCAGCCACGACACGTCAGGGCCTAAGCAGTACTTC CASSHDTSGPKQYF
- TRBJ2-7 TRBD2 TRBV27 TGTGCCAGCAGTCCTAGCGGGGGCTCCTACGAGCAGTACTTC CASSPSGGSYEQYF
- TRBJ2-1 - TRBV11-2 TGTGCCAGCAGCTTAGGGAGTCCTCTGGAACAGCCCTACAATGAGCAGTTCTTC CASSLGSPLEQPYNEQFF
- TRBJ2-1 TRBD2 TRBV15 TGTGCCACCAGCAGAGCGGGGCTCGCGGGAGTTCTTGAGCAGTTCTTC CATSRAGLAGVLEQFF
- TRBJ2-2 TRBD1 TRBV7-9 TGTGCCAGCAGCTCGGGACGGACAGGGCTCTTCGCGAACACCGGGGAGCTGTTTTTT CASSSGRTGLFANTGELFF
- TRBJ2-3 TRBD2 TRBV6-4 TGTGCCAGCAGTGAGGGACTAGCGGGATCCGATACGCAGTATTTT CASSEGLAGSDTQYF
- TRBJ1-2 TRBD1 TRBV19 TGTGCCGGCCACTTCCGGGACAGACACCTGGATGGCTACACCTTC CAGHFRDRHLDGYTF
- TRBJ1-1 - TRBV6-1 TGTGCCAGCAGCACAGGTGGGGTTTCCACTGAAGCTTTCTTT CASSTGGVSTEAFF
- TRBJ2-7 - TRBV4-1 TGCGCCAGCAGCCAAGAGATTTCACCCTACGAGCAGTACTTC CASSQEISPYEQYF
- TRBJ2-5 TRBD2 TRBV4-3 TGCGCCAGCAGCCAAGATGTGGCTAGCGGGGGGCATGAGACCCAGTACTTC CASSQDVASGGHETQYF
- TRBJ2-5 - TRBV10-1 TGCGCCAGCAGTGATCGGAAGGGTGAGAGGGAGACCCAGTACTTC CASSDRKGERETQYF
few TRBJ2-5 - TRBV9 TGTGCCAGCAGCCCGCCTGGTCCCAAGATGGAGACCCAGTACTTC CASSPPGPKMETQYF
- TRBJ2-3 TRBD2 TRBV4-1 TGCGCCAGCAGCCAAGGGAGCGGGATTGCCGGAGATACGCAGTATTTT CASSQGSGIAGDTQYF
- TRBJ2-7 - TRBV7-3 TGTGCCAGCAGCTTATTGGGACTCCCCTCCGAGCAGTACTTC CASSLLGLPSEQYF
- TRBJ2-5 - TRBV2 TGTGCCAGCAGTGAAACAGGGATAGAGACCCAGTACTTC CASSETGIETQYF
- TRBJ2-5 - TRBV5-1 TGCGCCAGCAGCCCTCTCTTACAAGAGACCCAGTACTTC CASSPLLQETQYF
- TRBJ2-1 TRBD2 TRBV4-3 TGCGCCAGCAGCCAAGGTGGGACTAGAGACAATGAGCAGTTCTTC CASSQGGTRDNEQFF
- TRBJ2-1 TRBD2 TRBV6-5 TGTGCCAGCAGTTACAAACTAGCGGGAGCGTACAATGAGCAGTTCTTC CASSYKLAGAYNEQFF
- TRBJ1-1 - TRBV6-5 TGTGCCAGCAGTTACCGGGGGGTAAGGACTGAAGCTTTCTTT CASSYRGVRTEAFF
once TRBJ2-1 TRBD2 TRBV7-6 TGTGCCAGCAGCTTCCCAGCGGGGGGCCCAAGCTCCTACAATGAGCAGTTCTTC CASSFPAGGPSSYNEQFF
- TRBJ1-1 - TRBV27 TGTGCCACCGCCTCCATGGGGCGAACTGAAGCTTTCTTT CATASMGRTEAFF
- TRBJ2-1 TRBD2 TRBV27 TGTGCCAGCGCTAGCGGGGGGGCCGGCGATGAGCAGTTCTTC CASASGGAGDEQFF